This is a list of T cell receptor beta chains from one sample in a study of T cell responses to AZD1222 COVID-19 vaccine. Generated by immunoSEQ multiplex PCR, the TCRdb table keeps only in-frame clones and is missing some. In the table there are 100,000 to 150,000 clones, around 89% of which are singletons. Sequencing used peripheral blood, obtained 28 days after the second AZD1222 dose. These receptors all come from an adult who received the AZD1222 COVID-19 vaccine. Both conserved end residues are part of each CDR3. The D gene is left open where the match is weak. Some rows mark clone size as missing; the rest say once, few, many or name a class of expanded clone.

>NA|NA|TRBV29-1|TRBJ2-4
TGCAGCGTTGTGGGGCAAAACATTCAGTACTTC
CSVVGQNIQYF
>NA|NA|TRBV24-1|TRBJ1-5
TGTGCCACCAGTCTCCAGGACAATCAGCCCCAGCATTTT
CATSLQDNQPQHF
>few|NA|TRBV4-1|TRBJ2-7
TGCGCCAGCAGCCAAGGGGCCGCGCGGACCGGCTACGAGCAGTACTTC
CASSQGAARTGYEQYF
>NA|NA|TRBV12-3/TRBV12-4|TRBJ2-5
TGTGCCAGCAGTTTGGCGGAGACCCAGTACTTC
CASSLAETQYF
>NA|NA|TRBV5-6|TRBJ2-2
TGTGCCAGCAGCAAGACATTCCGACAAGACACCGGGGAGCTGTTTTTT
CASSKTFRQDTGELFF
>once|TRBD1|TRBV6-5|TRBJ1-2
TGTGCCAGCAGACACCGGGACAGGGGAGATGGCTACACCTTC
CASRHRDRGDGYTF
>NA|NA|TRBV12-3/TRBV12-4|TRBJ1-2
TGTGCCACCCTTTCGACGGGCTACACCTTC
CATLSTGYTF
>NA|TRBD1|TRBV6-5|TRBJ2-7
TGTGCCAGCAGTAGAGAGACAGGGGGCGAGCAGTACTTC
CASSRETGGEQYF
>NA|TRBD1|TRBV11-3|TRBJ2-7
TGTGCCAGCACCCGCTGGCGGACAGGTGGTCACGAGCAGTACTTC
CASTRWRTGGHEQYF
>NA|NA|TRBV6-4|TRBJ1-5
TGTGCCAGCAGTGAAACGACAGAGAGCAATCAGCCCCAGCATTTT
CASSETTESNQPQHF
>NA|NA|TRBV5-1|TRBJ2-1
TGCGCCAGCGTCACCGGGACTTTTCTCCAGAGCTCCTACAATGAGCAGTTCTTC
CASVTGTFLQSSYNEQFF
>once|NA|TRBV4-1|TRBJ2-7
TGCGCCAGCAGCCAAGGCTCAGGGCCGGCCTACGAGCAGTACTTC
CASSQGSGPAYEQYF
>NA|NA|TRBV24-1|TRBJ2-7
TGTGCCACCCGGTCGGGGTCCTACGAGCAGTACTTC
CATRSGSYEQYF
>NA|NA|TRBV19|TRBJ1-2
TGTGCCAGTGGACCCGTGGACAGCGCTTATGGCTACACCTTC
CASGPVDSAYGYTF
>NA|TRBD2|TRBV5-1|TRBJ2-5
TGCGCCAGCAGTTTAAGCGGGGAGTACCAAGAGACCCAGTACTTC
CASSLSGEYQETQYF
>NA|TRBD1|TRBV6-2/TRBV6-3|TRBJ1-6
TGTGCCAGCAGCAATCCGGGACAGGGGAATTCACCCCTCCACTTT
CASSNPGQGNSPLHF
>few|TRBD2|TRBV7-3|TRBJ2-7
TGTGCCAGCAGCATACTAGCGGGAGGTTCCTACGAGCAGTACTTC
CASSILAGGSYEQYF
>NA|NA|TRBV19|TRBJ2-1
TGTGCCAGTAGTATCCCGGGGGCCGGTGAGCAGTTCTTC
CASSIPGAGEQFF
>NA|TRBD1|TRBV6-5|TRBJ1-6
TGTGCCAGCCGAGGGGGCGCGAATTCACCCCTCCACTTT
CASRGGANSPLHF
>few|TRBD1|TRBV25-1|TRBJ1-2
TGTGCCAGCAGTGAAGGGGACAGACCCTCTATGTATGGCTACACCTTC
CASSEGDRPSMYGYTF
>NA|NA|TRBV6-1|TRBJ2-7
TGTGCCAGCAGTGATCCAAGCCTGGGGTCCTACGAGCAGTACTTC
CASSDPSLGSYEQYF
>NA|NA|TRBV18|TRBJ1-1
TGTGCCAGCTCACCATCGACTCGACAGCGACTCAGGGGGAACACTGAAGCTTTCTTT
CASSPSTRQRLRGNTEAFF
>NA|NA|TRBV7-2|TRBJ2-2
TGTGCCAGCAGCTTAGCTCCGCGCGGGGAGCTGTTTTTT
CASSLAPRGELFF
>NA|TRBD1|TRBV5-1|TRBJ2-2
TGCGCCAGCAGCTTGGTAGGGGGCCCCGGGGAGCTGTTTTTT
CASSLVGGPGELFF
>NA|NA|TRBV7-2|TRBJ2-7
TGTGCCAGCAGCTTAGCGGATGCCTACGAGCAGTACTTC
CASSLADAYEQYF
>once|NA|TRBV27|TRBJ2-3
TGTGCCAGCAGTATTTACTCGAGCACAGATACGCAGTATTTT
CASSIYSSTDTQYF
>NA|TRBD2|TRBV7-3|TRBJ2-5
TGTGCCAGCAGCTTACGCGGGAGTGAAGAGACCCAGTACTTC
CASSLRGSEETQYF
>NA|TRBD2|TRBV11-1|TRBJ2-1
TGTGCCAGCAGCTTAGGGACTAGCGGGGGACACAATGAGCAGTTCTTC
CASSLGTSGGHNEQFF
>NA|NA|TRBV12-3/TRBV12-4|TRBJ1-2
TGTGCCAGCAGTCCTAACTATGGCTACACCTTC
CASSPNYGYTF
>NA|NA|TRBV6-4|TRBJ2-7
TGTGCCAGCCCCCCGACCTACGAGCAGTACTTC
CASPPTYEQYF
>NA|NA|TRBV9|TRBJ2-7
TGTGCCAGCAGCGTAGGCGGGCGAGGGGAGCAGTACTTC
CASSVGGRGEQYF
>NA|NA|TRBV19|TRBJ2-3
TGTGCCAGTAGTATAGGCAGGTCTCGTACAGATACGCAGTATTTT
CASSIGRSRTDTQYF
>NA|NA|TRBV11-3|TRBJ2-7
TGTGCCAGCGCCATTTCGAGCTCCTACGAGCAGTACTTC
CASAISSSYEQYF
>NA|NA|TRBV11-3|TRBJ2-5
TGTGCCAGCAGCTTAGTATTAGGCAGTCCTCGGAGGGAGACCCAGTACTTC
CASSLVLGSPRRETQYF
>NA|TRBD1|TRBV5-1|TRBJ1-1
TGCGCCAGCAGCTTACAGGGGGGGCACACTGAAGCTTTCTTT
CASSLQGGHTEAFF
>once|TRBD2|TRBV7-9|TRBJ2-7
TGTGCCAGCAGCTTCTCTAGCGGGAGGGCCTCTTCCTACGAGCAGTACTTC
CASSFSSGRASSYEQYF
>NA|NA|TRBV18|TRBJ1-2
TGTGCCAGCTCACCACCCGGCCAGGGGAACTATGGCTACACCTTC
CASSPPGQGNYGYTF